These 30 T cell receptor beta chains originate from one sample sequenced in a study of CD8 T cells in Susac syndrome. RNA was extracted with the RNeasy kit, and a quantity of about 0.45 to 1 ug was reverse transcribed using random hexamers. MiXCR, run by TCRdb on the immunoSEQ multiplex PCR reads, gives a single entry per CDR3 protein. The repertoire holds roughly 150,000 distinct CDR3 sequences, with approximately 95% as singletons. The sequenced sample was CD8+ T cells from PBMCs. Every receptor here comes from a human donor with Susac syndrome.

The chain uses TRBV30 and TRBJ1-5; 7 bases match TRBD1. Germline V lookup: CDR1 GTSNPN, CDR2 SVGIG (reference sequence). The V segment lost 2 bases and the J segment 2 bases; nucleotides outside the gene matches: 18. The CDR3 contains 19 residues. The CDR3 DNA reads as TGTGCCTGGAGTCCCACTCAATCAGGGGGGGCAAGGCGCAATCAGCCCCAGCATTTT. Translating it yields CAWSPTQSGGARRNQPQHF.

V and J are TRBV5-6 and TRBJ2-5; D unclear. CDR1 and CDR2 (germline): SGHDT, YYEEEE. The V end lost 1 base, the J end lost 1 base, and 11 bases lay between the germline ends. This CDR3 contains 15 residues. The CDR3 coding sequence is TGTGCCAGCAGCTTGTCGTTTCTGGTCCAAGAGACCCAGTACTTC. This gives the protein CASSLSFLVQETQYF.

The chain carries TRBV4-1 and TRBJ1-1, with D maybe TRBD1 (6 bases). CDR3 length: 14 amino acids. Looked up from germline, CDR1 is MGHRA and CDR2 is YSYEKL. The ends were cut back, 6 bases at V and 11 bases at J, with 22 bases in the middle. DNA of the CDR3: TGCGCCAGCAGTCTCCAGTTCTCAGGGGATGGGGCTTTCTTT. Translating it yields CASSLQFSGDGAFF.

The chain is built from TRBV27 and TRBJ2-5, with D tentatively TRBD1 (6 bases). Germline V gene sequence: CDR1 MNHEY, CDR2 SMNVEV (reference sequence). V was pared by 2 bases and J by 4 bases, with 11 bases between. The length of the CDR3 is 14 residues. CDR3 coding DNA: TGTGCCAGCAGTTTACAACAGGGTGGAGAGACCCAGTACTTC. Amino acid sequence: CASSLQQGGETQYF.

The chain employs TRBV6-6 and TRBJ2-2; 9 positions match TRBD1. The CDR3 consists of 15 residues. Germline assignment: CDR1 MNHNY and CDR2 SVGAGI (reference sequence). Germline trimming cut 11 bases from V and 3 bases from J; bases unmatched to any gene: 10. DNA for the CDR3: TGTGCCGGCCAAGGACAGGGGTTTGACACCGGGGAGCTGTTTTTT. It encodes CAGQGQGFDTGELFF.

The chain employs TRBV5-5 and TRBJ1-1, with 9 bases matching TRBD1. The germline V gene has CDR1 SGHKS and CDR2 YYEKEE (reference sequence). The CDR3 is 12 residues long. V dropped 3 bases and J dropped 8; count of bases not matched to a gene: 2. The CDR3 loop is CASSWTGEEAFF. CDR3 in DNA: TGTGCCAGCAGCTGGACAGGGGAGGAAGCTTTCTTT.

In this sample, this clonotype turned up once. The gene calls are TRBV5-4 and TRBJ2-4; TRBD1 agrees at 7 bases. J lost 5 bases, V lost 4 bases, and 9 bases had no gene match. The CDR3 runs 15 residues. Germline loops: CDR1 SGHNT, CDR2 YYREEE (reference sequence). CDR3 sequence (DNA): TGTGCCAGCAGCCCAGCGACAGGGTGGGAAAACATTCAGTACTTC. It encodes CASSPATGWENIQYF. Full variable domain (missing parts from reference TRBV5-4 and TRBJ2-4): ETGVTQSPTHLIKTRGQQVTLRCSSQSGHNTVSWYQQALGQGPQFIFQYYREEENGRGNFPPRFSGLQFPNYSSELNVNALELDDSALYLCASSPATGWENIQYFGAGTRLSVL.

This chain uses TRBV11-3 with TRBJ1-1; D is uncertain. Germline assignment: CDR1 SGHNT and CDR2 YENEEA. The CDR3 is made up of 13 amino acids. Trimming cost V 1 base and J 0 bases, with 3 bases left between them. Written as DNA, the CDR3 is TGTGCCAGCAGCTTAGGGATGAACACTGAAGCTTTCTTT. Residues: CASSLGMNTEAFF.

The chain joins TRBV19 to TRBJ2-7; D remains unclear. Germline V gene sequence: CDR1 LNHDA, CDR2 SQIVND (reference sequence). V lost 4 bases to trimming and J lost 3 bases, with 10 bases between them. CDR3 length: 13 residues. CDR3 in DNA: TGTGCCAGTAGTACGAGCCTCCTCTACGAGCAGTACTTC. Protein product: CASSTSLLYEQYF.

The rearrangement joins TRBV7-3 to TRBJ1-1; D might be TRBD1 (5 bases). Germline V CDR1 and CDR2: SGHTA, FQGTGA. Trimming cost V 3 bases and J 3 bases, with 8 bases left between them. The CDR3 loop spans 13 amino acids. CDR3 in DNA: TGTGCCAGCAGCTTTGGGGGGGACACTGAAGCTTTCTTT. Protein product: CASSFGGDTEAFF.

This clonotype was seen a single time. In DNA, the CDR3 is TGTGCCTGGGTGGGGCTTTACGAGCAGTACTTC. The encoded protein is CAWVGLYEQYF. The V gene is TRBV30, the J gene TRBJ2-7; weak D call: TRBD1 (5 bases). Germline values: CDR1 GTSNPN, CDR2 SVGIG (reference sequence). The germline V and J ends were trimmed by 5 bases and 4 bases, with 9 bases remaining between them. This CDR3 has 11 residues.

J is TRBJ2-3 and V is TRBV21-1; the table names TRBD2, a call not compared with the DNA. TRBV21-1 constitutes a pseudogene. This CDR3 has 17 amino acids. CDR3 nucleotides: TGTGCCAGCAGACCTGGGACTAGCGGTTCTAGCACAGATACGCAGTATTTT. Residues: CASRPGTSGSSTDTQYF.

This chain uses TRBV25-1 with TRBJ2-3; the D gene is possibly TRBD2 (9 bases). Per germline, CDR1 MGHDK and CDR2 SYGVNS. The CDR3 sequence is 18 residues long. Trimming took off 3 bases at V and 6 bases at J, with 25 bases between the two ends. The CDR3 is CASSDTGGLAGAMDTQYF. For the CDR3, the DNA is TGTGCCAGCAGTGACACAGGGGGGTTAGCGGGGGCCATGGATACGCAGTATTTT.

V and J are TRBV3-1 and TRBJ2-7; 8 positions match TRBD1. Trimming at V came to 4 bases and at J to 2 bases, leaving 4 bases not matched to a gene. Germline assignment: CDR1 LGHDT and CDR2 YNNKEL (reference sequence). The CDR3 is 14 residues long. The CDR3 DNA sequence: TGTGCCAGCAGCCGCGGGACAGGCCCCTACGAGCAGTACTTC. Its protein product is CASSRGTGPYEQYF.

The V and J genes are TRBV12-3 or TRBV12-4 and TRBJ2-1; D might be TRBD1 (5 bases). Trimming removed 8 bases from V and 3 bases from J, with 11 bases in between. CDR3 length: 13 residues. The CDR3 region is CASENRGYNEQFF. CDR3 sequence (DNA): TGTGCCAGCGAAAATAGGGGCTACAATGAGCAGTTCTTC.

This chain connects TRBV20-1 to TRBJ2-3; 11 bases agree with TRBD2. This CDR3 spans 20 amino acids. Germline-derived CDR1 and CDR2 are DFQATT and SNEGSKA (reference sequence). The CDR3 nucleotides read TGCTGTGTCACAGTGCTAGGTGTATCGGTAGCGGGAGGGGTCACAGATACGCAGTATTTT. Its translation is CCVTVLGVSVAGGVTDTQYF.

V is TRBV6-6 and J is TRBJ2-1; 15 nucleotides line up with TRBD2. This CDR3 is 16 amino acids long. Trimming at V came to 2 bases and at J to 12 bases, leaving 8 bases not matched to a gene. Germline V gene lookup returns CDR1 MNHNY and CDR2 SVGAGI (reference sequence). The CDR3 nucleotides read TGTGCCAGCAGTTACCTCGGGACTAGCGGGAGGTCGAGGCAGTTCTTC. This translates into CASSYLGTSGRSRQFF.

This clonotype has a handful of counts. The gene calls are TRBV5-4 and TRBJ2-2, with D maybe TRBD1 (6 bases). CDR3 length: 15 residues. Germline assignment: CDR1 SGHNT and CDR2 YYREEE (reference sequence). The V and J ends lost 0 bases and 5 bases respectively, with 11 bases between them. DNA of the CDR3: TGTGCCAGCAGCTTGGAACAGGGTGGGACCGGGGAGCTGTTTTTT. It specifies CASSLEQGGTGELFF. The whole variable domain, remainder taken from reference TRBV5-4 and TRBJ2-2, is ETGVTQSPTHLIKTRGQQVTLRCSSQSGHNTVSWYQQALGQGPQFIFQYYREEENGRGNFPPRFSGLQFPNYSSELNVNALELDDSALYLCASSLEQGGTGELFFGEGSRLTVL.

Written as DNA, the CDR3 is TGTGCCTGGGATCCGGGACAGGGGGTCGAGCAGTACTTC. Protein: CAWDPGQGVEQYF. V usage is TRBV30 and J usage is TRBJ2-7; 11 positions agree with TRBD1. Germline assignment: CDR1 GTSNPN and CDR2 SVGIG (reference sequence). The CDR3 sequence is 13 residues long. V dropped 5 bases and J dropped 6; count of bases not matched to a gene: 6.

The chain recombines TRBV15 with TRBJ1-5; D may be TRBD1 (6 bases). CDR3 length equals 18 residues. Germline V gene data show CDR1 as LNHNV and CDR2 as YYDKDF (reference sequence). With 3 bases removed from V and 0 bases from J, the gap between germline ends came to 18 bases. CDR3 region: CATSSEDSAVGSNQPQHF. CDR3 nucleotide sequence: TGTGCCACCAGCAGTGAGGACAGCGCCGTGGGTAGCAATCAGCCCCAGCATTTT.

The rearrangement links TRBV3-1 to TRBJ2-1, with D unclear. V lost 4 bases, J lost 4 bases, and 5 bases lay in between. The CDR3 is 12 amino acids. The germline V gene has CDR1 LGHDT and CDR2 YNNKEL (reference sequence). The DNA of the CDR3 is TGTGCCAGCAGCCGAAGTTACAATGAGCAGTTCTTC. Translated, it gives CASSRSYNEQFF.

V is TRBV20-1 and J is TRBJ2-7; 10 bases are a match to TRBD2. The V gene's germline CDR1 is DFQATT and CDR2 SNEGSKA (reference sequence). There are 15 residues in the CDR3. Unmatched junction bases numbered 4, after V lost 1 base and J lost 1 base. CDR3 amino acids: CSARVPSGSSYEQYF. The CDR3 DNA sequence: TGCAGTGCTAGAGTCCCTAGCGGGAGTTCCTACGAGCAGTACTTC.

V and J are TRBV28 and TRBJ1-1; D unresolved. The CDR3 covers 11 residues. The V gene's germline CDR1 is MDHEN and CDR2 SYDVKM. V lost 5 bases and J 7 bases, leaving 8 bases between the germline ends. The chain's CDR3 is CASSLGLEAFF. CDR3 coding DNA: TGTGCCAGCAGTCTGGGCCTTGAAGCTTTCTTT.

The genes are TRBV18 and TRBJ1-2; D possibly corresponds to TRBD1 (6 bases). The germline gives CDR1 KGHSH, CDR2 LQKENI. The CDR3 sequence is 15 residues long. The V end lost 0 bases, the J end lost 4 bases, and 12 bases lay between the germline ends. CDR3: CASSPPVQGPYGYTF. In nucleotides, the CDR3 is TGTGCCAGCTCACCACCGGTTCAGGGGCCCTATGGCTACACCTTC. Combining the CDR3 with reference TRBV18 and TRBJ1-2 gives the whole variable domain NAGVMQNPRHLVRRRGQEARLRCSPMKGHSHVYWYRQLPEEGLKFMVYLQKENIIDESGMPKERFSAEFPKEGPSILRIQQVVRGDSAAYFCASSPPVQGPYGYTFGSGTRLTVV.

The chain uses TRBV6-5 and TRBJ2-5, with 8 bases aligning to TRBD2. Germline-derived CDR1 and CDR2 are MNHEY and SVGAGI. This CDR3 is built from 14 residues. V was pared by 0 bases and J by 5 bases, with 2 bases of the junction left unmatched. The CDR3 loop reads CASSYSGGGETQYF. CDR3 bases: TGTGCCAGCAGTTACTCTGGCGGGGGGGAGACCCAGTACTTC.

This clonotype was counted a single time. V gene TRBV14 combines with J gene TRBJ2-1; possible D gene TRBD2, 5 bases. Germline V gives CDR1 SGHDN, CDR2 FVKESK. The length of the CDR3 is 15 residues. Trimming left V 2 bases short and J 2 bases short, with 10 bases between. The CDR3: CASSQLAGTYNEQFF. As DNA, the CDR3 is TGTGCCAGCAGCCAACTAGCAGGAACCTACAATGAGCAGTTCTTC.

For the CDR3, the DNA is TGCAGCGTCTGGGGGATACGCTTCTGGGAGCAGTTCTTC. Amino acids: CSVWGIRFWEQFF. The chain carries TRBV29-1 and TRBJ2-1; D may match TRBD1 or TRBD2 (5 bases each). In germline, CDR1 is SQVTM, CDR2 ANQGSEA. This CDR3 contains 13 residues. V lost 6 bases and J 10 bases, leaving 19 bases between the germline ends.

This clonotype was seen a single time. The V gene is TRBV5-1, the J gene TRBJ2-7, with D perhaps assigned TRBD1 or TRBD2 (6 bases each). Trimming shortened V by 4 bases and J by 4 bases, and 15 bases separated the two germline ends. The CDR3 contains 14 residues. CDR1 and CDR2 (germline): SGHRS, YFSETQ. The CDR3 sequence: CASSMEGGAYEQYF. The CDR3 DNA is TGCGCCAGCAGCATGGAGGGGGGAGCTTACGAGCAGTACTTC.

The rearrangement uses TRBV12-3 or TRBV12-4 and TRBJ2-7; D is uncertain. This CDR3 region has 11 residues. Trimming stripped 5 bases from V and 6 bases from J, with 8 bases between. CDR3 amino acids: CASSRLGEQYF. For the CDR3, the DNA is TGTGCCAGCAGTCGTTTGGGCGAGCAGTACTTC.

The chain carries TRBV19 and TRBJ2-7; 12 nucleotides line up with TRBD2. Per germline, CDR1 LNHDA and CDR2 SQIVND (reference sequence). This CDR3 has 15 residues. V was clipped by 3 bases and J by 5 bases; unmatched bases: 5. The CDR3 region has the DNA TGTGCCAGTAGTATGACGACTAGCGGGAGCCACGAGCAGTACTTC. Translating gives CASSMTTSGSHEQYF.